This passage covers 4 T cell receptor beta chains from one sample sequenced in a study of early T cells in non-severe SARS-CoV-2 infection. Each CDR3 protein gets one entry after TCRdb re-called the 5' RACE reads with MiXCR. Of some 40,000 distinct CDR3 sequences in the sample, around 5.1% were seen once. Material: whole blood, obtained at baseline. The receptors shown here come from an adult who was a healthcare worker with PCR-confirmed SARS-CoV-2 infection or an uninfected control (not recorded which).

In its sample, this clonotype was seen many times. V is TRBV5-1 and J is TRBJ1-5; D call uncertain. The V end was cut by 0 bases, the J end by 2 bases, with 9 bases between. Per germline, CDR1 SGHRS and CDR2 YFSETQ. The CDR3 spans 15 residues. CDR3 in DNA: TGCGCCAGCAGCTTGGACGGGTTTCGCAATCAGCCCCAGCATTTT. This translates into CASSLDGFRNQPQHF.

This clonotype was observed many times. The chain uses TRBV4-2 and TRBJ2-5, with 10 bases fitting TRBD2. CDR1 is LGHNA, CDR2 YNFKEQ, per germline. CDR3 length equals 16 residues. J gave up 4 bases and V 0 bases, and 5 bases lay outside the gene matches. The CDR3 region is CASSQERAGGRETQYF. The CDR3 nucleotides are TGTGCCAGCAGCCAAGAGAGAGCGGGGGGGAGAGAGACCCAGTACTTC.

CDR3 nucleotides: TGTGCCAGCAGCCGCGGGGGACAGGGTTCGGATGAGCAGTTCTTC. It translates to CASSRGGQGSDEQFF. The chain recombines TRBV11-1 with TRBJ2-1; TRBD1 aligns across 9 bases. The CDR3 runs to 15 residues. Germline trimming cut 5 bases from V and 8 bases from J; bases unmatched to any gene: 10. Germline V gene lookup returns CDR1 SGHAT and CDR2 FQDESV (reference sequence).

This clonotype showed up many times. CDR3 coding DNA: TGTGCCAGCAGCCCCCGAGTGGGCGGGAGGGCCGGTGAGCAGTTCTTC. Translated: CASSPRVGGRAGEQFF. This rearrangement joins TRBV7-2 to TRBJ2-1; TRBD2 aligns across 9 bases. The junction had 14 bases not matched to a gene; V was cut back by 5 bases and J by 9 bases. This CDR3 has 16 residues. Germline-derived CDR1 and CDR2 are SGHTA and FQGNSA.